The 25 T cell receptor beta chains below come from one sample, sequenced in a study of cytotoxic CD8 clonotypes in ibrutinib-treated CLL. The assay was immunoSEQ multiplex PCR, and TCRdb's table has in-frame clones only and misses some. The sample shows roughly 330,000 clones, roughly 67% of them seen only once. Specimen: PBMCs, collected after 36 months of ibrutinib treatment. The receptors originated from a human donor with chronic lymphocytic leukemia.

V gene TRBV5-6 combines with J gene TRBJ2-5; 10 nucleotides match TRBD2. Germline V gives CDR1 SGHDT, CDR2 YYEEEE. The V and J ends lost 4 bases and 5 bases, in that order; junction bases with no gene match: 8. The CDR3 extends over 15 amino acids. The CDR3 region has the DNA TGTGCCAGCAGCAGGGAGCGGGAGGGCCGGGAGACCCAGTACTTC. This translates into CASSREREGRETQYF.

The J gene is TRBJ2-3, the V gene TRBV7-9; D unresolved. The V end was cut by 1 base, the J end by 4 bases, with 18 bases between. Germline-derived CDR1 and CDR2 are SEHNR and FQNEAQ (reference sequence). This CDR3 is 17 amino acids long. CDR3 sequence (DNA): TGTGCCAGCAGCTTAGTAGAACAGCTGGATGGGGCAGATACGCAGTATTTT. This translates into CASSLVEQLDGADTQYF.

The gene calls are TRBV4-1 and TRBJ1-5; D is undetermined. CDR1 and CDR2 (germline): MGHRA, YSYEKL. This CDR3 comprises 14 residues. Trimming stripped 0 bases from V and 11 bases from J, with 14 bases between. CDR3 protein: CASSQDGGQPAQHF. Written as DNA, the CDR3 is TGCGCCAGCAGCCAAGATGGCGGGCAGCCCGCCCAGCATTTT.

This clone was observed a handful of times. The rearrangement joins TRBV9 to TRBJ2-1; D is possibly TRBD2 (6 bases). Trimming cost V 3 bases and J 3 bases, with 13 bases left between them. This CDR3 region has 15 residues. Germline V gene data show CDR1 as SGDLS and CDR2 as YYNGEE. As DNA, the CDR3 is TGTGCCAGCAGCGGGCAGGGACTTCGCTACAATGAGCAGTTCTTC. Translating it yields CASSGQGLRYNEQFF.

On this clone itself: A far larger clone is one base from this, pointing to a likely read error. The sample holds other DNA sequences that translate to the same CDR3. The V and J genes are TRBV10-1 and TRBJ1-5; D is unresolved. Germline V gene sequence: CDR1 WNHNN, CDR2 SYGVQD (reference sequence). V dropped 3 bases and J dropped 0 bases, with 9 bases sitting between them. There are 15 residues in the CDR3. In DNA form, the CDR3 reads TGCGCCAGCAGTGACGCAGGTTATAGCAATCAGCCCCAGCATTTT. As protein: CASSDAGYSNQPQHF.

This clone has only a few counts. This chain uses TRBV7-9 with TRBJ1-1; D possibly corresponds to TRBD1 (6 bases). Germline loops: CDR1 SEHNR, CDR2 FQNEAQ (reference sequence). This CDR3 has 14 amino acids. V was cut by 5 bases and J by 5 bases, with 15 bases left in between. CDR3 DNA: TGTGCCAGCAGCAGAGAAGGGGGGGAAACTGAAGCTTTCTTT. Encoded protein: CASSREGGETEAFF.

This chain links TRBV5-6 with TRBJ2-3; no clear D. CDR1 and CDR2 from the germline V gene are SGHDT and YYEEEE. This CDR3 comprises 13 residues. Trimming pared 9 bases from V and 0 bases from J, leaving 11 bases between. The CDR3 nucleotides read TGTGCCATCCCCGCCCCTAGCACAGATACGCAGTATTTT. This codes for CAIPAPSTDTQYF.

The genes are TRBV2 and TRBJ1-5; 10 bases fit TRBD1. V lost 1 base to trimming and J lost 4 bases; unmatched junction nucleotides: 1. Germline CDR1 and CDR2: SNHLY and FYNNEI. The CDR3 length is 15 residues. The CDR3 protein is CASSEGTGGNQPQHF. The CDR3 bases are TGTGCCAGCAGTGAAGGGACAGGGGGTAATCAGCCCCAGCATTTT.

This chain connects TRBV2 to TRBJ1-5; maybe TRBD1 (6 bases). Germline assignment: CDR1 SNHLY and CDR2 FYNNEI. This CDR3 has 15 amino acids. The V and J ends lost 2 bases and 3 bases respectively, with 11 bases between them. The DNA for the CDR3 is TGTGCCAGCAGTGAAATCGGACAGTTCAATCAGCCCCAGCATTTT. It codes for CASSEIGQFNQPQHF.

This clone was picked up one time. Here the CDR3 reads CASRPRDRYEAFF. The DNA for the CDR3 is TGTGCCAGCAGACCGAGGGACAGGTATGAAGCTTTCTTT. J is TRBJ1-1 and V is TRBV11-2; 8 bases fit TRBD1. Germline CDR1 reads SGHAT; CDR2 reads FQNNGV. Trimming at V came to 6 bases and at J to 7 bases, leaving 7 bases not matched to a gene. The CDR3 runs 13 residues.

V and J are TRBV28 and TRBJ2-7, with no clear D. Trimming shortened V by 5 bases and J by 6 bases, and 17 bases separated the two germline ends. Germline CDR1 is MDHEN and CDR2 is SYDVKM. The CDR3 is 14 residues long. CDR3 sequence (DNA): TGTGCCAGCAGTCCCCTTGGACCTGGCACCGAGCAGTACTTC. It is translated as CASSPLGPGTEQYF.

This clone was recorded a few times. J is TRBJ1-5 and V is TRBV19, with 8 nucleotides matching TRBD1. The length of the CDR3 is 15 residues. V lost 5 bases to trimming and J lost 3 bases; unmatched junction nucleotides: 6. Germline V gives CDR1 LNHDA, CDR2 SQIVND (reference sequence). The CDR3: CASSGQGRANQPQHF. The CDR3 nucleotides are TGTGCCAGTAGTGGACAGGGTAGGGCCAATCAGCCCCAGCATTTT.

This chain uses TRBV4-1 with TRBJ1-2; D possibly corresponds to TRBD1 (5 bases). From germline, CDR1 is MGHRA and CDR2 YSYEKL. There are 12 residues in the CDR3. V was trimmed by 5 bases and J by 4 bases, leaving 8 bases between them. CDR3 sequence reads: CASSYGTYGYTF. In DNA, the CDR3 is TGCGCCAGCAGCTATGGGACCTATGGCTACACCTTC.

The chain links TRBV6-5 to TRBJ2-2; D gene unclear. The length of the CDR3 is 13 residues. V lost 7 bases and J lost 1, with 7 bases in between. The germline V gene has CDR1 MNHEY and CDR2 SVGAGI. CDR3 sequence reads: CASKFKNTGELFF. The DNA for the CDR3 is TGTGCCAGCAAATTCAAGAACACCGGGGAGCTGTTTTTT.

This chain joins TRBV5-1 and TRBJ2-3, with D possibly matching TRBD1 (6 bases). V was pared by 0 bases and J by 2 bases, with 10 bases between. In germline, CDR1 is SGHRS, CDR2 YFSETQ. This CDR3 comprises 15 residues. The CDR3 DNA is TGCGCCAGCAGCTTGGGTCAGGGGCACACAGATACGCAGTATTTT. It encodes CASSLGQGHTDTQYF.

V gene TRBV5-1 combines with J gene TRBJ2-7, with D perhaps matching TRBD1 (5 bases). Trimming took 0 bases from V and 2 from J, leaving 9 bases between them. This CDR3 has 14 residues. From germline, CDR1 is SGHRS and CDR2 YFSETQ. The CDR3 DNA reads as TGCGCCAGCAGCTTGGATTTGGGGCCCTACGAGCAGTACTTC. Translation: CASSLDLGPYEQYF.

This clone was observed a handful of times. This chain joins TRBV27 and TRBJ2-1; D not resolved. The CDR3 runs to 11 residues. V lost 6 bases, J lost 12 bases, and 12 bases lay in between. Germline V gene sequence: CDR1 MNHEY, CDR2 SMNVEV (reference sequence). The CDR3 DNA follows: TGTGCCAGCAGGAGGTGGAGTTTGCAGTTCTTC. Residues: CASRRWSLQFF.

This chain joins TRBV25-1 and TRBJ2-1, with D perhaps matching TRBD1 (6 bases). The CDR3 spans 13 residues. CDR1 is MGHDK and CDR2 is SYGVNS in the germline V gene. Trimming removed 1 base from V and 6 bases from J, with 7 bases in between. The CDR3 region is CASSELTGNEQFF. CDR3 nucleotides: TGTGCCAGCAGTGAATTGACAGGCAATGAGCAGTTCTTC. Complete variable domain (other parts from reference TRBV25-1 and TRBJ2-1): EADIYQTPRYLVIGTGKKITLECSQTMGHDKMYWYQQDPGMELHLIHYSYGVNSTEKGDLSSESTVSRIRTEHFPLTLESARPSHTSQYLCASSELTGNEQFFGPGTRLTVL.

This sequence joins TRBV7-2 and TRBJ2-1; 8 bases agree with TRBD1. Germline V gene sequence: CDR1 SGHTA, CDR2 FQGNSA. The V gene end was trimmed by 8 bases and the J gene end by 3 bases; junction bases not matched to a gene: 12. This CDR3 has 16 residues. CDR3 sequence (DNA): TGTGCCAGCTCCCGTCCGGGGGACAGGCGCTACAATGAGCAGTTCTTC. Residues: CASSRPGDRRYNEQFF.

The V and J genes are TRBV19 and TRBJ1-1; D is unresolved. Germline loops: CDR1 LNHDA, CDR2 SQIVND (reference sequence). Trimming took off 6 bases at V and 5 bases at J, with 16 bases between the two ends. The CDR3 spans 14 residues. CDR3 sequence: CASSLGSPITEAFF. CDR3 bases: TGTGCCAGTAGCCTAGGTTCCCCCATAACTGAAGCTTTCTTT.

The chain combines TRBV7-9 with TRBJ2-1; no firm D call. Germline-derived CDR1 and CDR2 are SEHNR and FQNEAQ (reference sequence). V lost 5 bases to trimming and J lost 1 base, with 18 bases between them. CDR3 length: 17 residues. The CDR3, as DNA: TGTGCCAGCAGCCCCGGGTGGAGTGAAGGGTCCTACAATGAGCAGTTCTTC. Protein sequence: CASSPGWSEGSYNEQFF.

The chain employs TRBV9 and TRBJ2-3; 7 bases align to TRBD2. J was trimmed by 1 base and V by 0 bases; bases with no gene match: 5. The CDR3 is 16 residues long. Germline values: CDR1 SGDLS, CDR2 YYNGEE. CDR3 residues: CASSVEVLAGTDTQYF. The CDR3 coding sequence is TGTGCCAGCAGCGTAGAGGTTCTAGCGGGCACAGATACGCAGTATTTT. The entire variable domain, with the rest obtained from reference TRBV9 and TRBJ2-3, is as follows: DSGVTQTPKHLITATGQRVTLRCSPRSGDLSVYWYQQSLDQGLQFLIQYYNGEERAKGNILERFSAQQFPDLHSELNLSSLELGDSALYFCASSVEVLAGTDTQYFGPGTRLTVL.

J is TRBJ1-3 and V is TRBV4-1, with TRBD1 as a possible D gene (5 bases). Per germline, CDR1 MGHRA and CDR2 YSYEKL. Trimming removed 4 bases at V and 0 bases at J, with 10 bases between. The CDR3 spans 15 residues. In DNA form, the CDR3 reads TGCGCCAGCAGCCTACTTGGGGGCTCTGGAAACACCATATATTTT. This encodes CASSLLGGSGNTIYF.

CDR3 residues: CASSLRLGLAGVEQFF. The CDR3 DNA sequence: TGTGCCAGCAGTTTGAGATTGGGACTAGCGGGAGTAGAGCAGTTCTTC. The genes are TRBV27 and TRBJ2-1; 14 bases agree with TRBD2. The J segment lost 10 bases and the V segment lost 3 bases, leaving 8 bases of the junction unmatched. Per the germline V gene, CDR1 is MNHEY and CDR2 is SMNVEV (reference sequence). This CDR3 is 16 amino acids long.

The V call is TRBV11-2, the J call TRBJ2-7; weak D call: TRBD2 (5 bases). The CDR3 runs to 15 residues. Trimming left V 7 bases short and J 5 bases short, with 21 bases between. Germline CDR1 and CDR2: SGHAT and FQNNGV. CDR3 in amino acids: CASTTPRTLRHEQYF. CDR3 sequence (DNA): TGTGCCAGCACCACCCCCCGGACTCTACGCCACGAGCAGTACTTC.